The T cell receptor (beta chain) described here comes from a study of blood T cells in healthy people across ages. In this sample, this clonotype turned up a few times. The CDR3 sequence is 16 residues long. The germline V gene has CDR1 SEHNR and CDR2 FQNEAQ (reference sequence). The V end was cut by 5 bases, the J end by 1 base, with 17 bases between. Using a J-beta primer mix together with a sample-barcoded 5' primer, a second PCR was run for about 6 to 12 cycles. TCRdb re-called the 5' RACE reads through MiXCR, storing one row per CDR3 protein. The sample lists some 760,000 distinct CDR3 sequences; just under 25% were seen once. The data were also submitted as part of a second study, on T cells of mothers and their children.

Sequencing was done on a sample of blood. The clonotype comes from a boy aged 5-17 years in good health. V gene TRBV7-9 combines with J gene TRBJ1-1; TRBD1 might be the D (6 bases). The CDR3, as DNA: TGTGCCAGCAGCCCTGGACAAGGAGGGGGGAACACTGAAGCTTTCTTT. As protein: CASSPGQGGGNTEAFF.